The 10 T cell receptor beta chains given below trace back to one sample, sequenced in a study of T-cell memory formation after mild COVID-19. TCRdb analysed the 5' RACE reads with MiXCR anew, one entry per CDR3 protein. This sample has under 400,000 distinct CDR3 sequences, with around 28% found just once. The sequencing sample was made of PBMCs or a T cell subset sorted from them (not recorded which). The source is an adult woman who had mild COVID-19 (a few samples of this study predate the infection). Cell type and time point are not known.

CDR3 in DNA: TGTGCCAGCAGCCCTACCCTTAGCGGGGCCCGGGAGACCCAGTACTTC. The encoded protein is CASSPTLSGARETQYF. The genes are TRBV7-2 and TRBJ2-5, with 8 nucleotides matching TRBD2. Germline V gene lookup returns CDR1 SGHTA and CDR2 FQGNSA. The CDR3 runs 16 residues. The J segment lost 5 bases and the V segment lost 5 bases, leaving 13 bases of the junction unmatched. Drawing the rest from reference TRBV7-2 and TRBJ2-5, the complete variable domain is GAGVSQSPSNKVTEKGKDVELRCDPISGHTALYWYRQSLGQGLEFLIYFQGNSAPDKSGLPSDRFSAERTGGSVSTLTIQRTQQEDSAVYLCASSPTLSGARETQYFGPGTRLLVL.

The rearrangement joins TRBV7-9 to TRBJ1-4; D possibly corresponds to TRBD1 (6 bases). V was clipped by 0 bases and J by 8 bases, with 7 bases between them. Germline values: CDR1 SEHNR, CDR2 FQNEAQ (reference sequence). CDR3 length equals 13 residues. The CDR3 reads CASSLAGGEKLFF. CDR3 DNA: TGTGCCAGCAGCTTAGCCGGGGGCGAAAAACTGTTTTTT.

This chain's CDR3 is CASSPDRFAYNEQFF. The CDR3 nucleotides read TGTGCCAGCAGCCCGGACAGGTTCGCCTACAATGAGCAGTTCTTC. This sequence joins TRBV6-5 and TRBJ2-1; 7 bases map to TRBD1. Germline assignment: CDR1 MNHEY and CDR2 SVGAGI. The CDR3 spans 15 residues. The ends lost 6 bases at V and 2 bases at J; junction bases unmatched: 7.

This clonotype turned up a few times. The rearrangement uses TRBV7-2 and TRBJ2-1; 10 bases line up with TRBD1. J was trimmed by 8 bases and V by 6 bases; bases with no gene match: 7. Germline V CDR1 and CDR2: SGHTA, FQGNSA. This CDR3 has 14 amino acids. CDR3 in amino acids: CASRPKTGGDEQFF. Here the CDR3 DNA reads TGTGCCAGCAGACCAAAGACAGGGGGCGATGAGCAGTTCTTC.

The gene calls are TRBV6-1 and TRBJ2-2; weak D call: TRBD2 (5 bases). The CDR3 spans 13 residues. From germline, CDR1 is MNHNS and CDR2 SASEGT. V was shortened by 6 bases and J by 5 bases, with 10 bases between the two germline ends. CDR3 loop: CASRPTGTGELFF. The CDR3 DNA is TGTGCCAGCAGACCAACGGGAACCGGGGAGCTGTTTTTT.

This clonotype has more than one count but fewer than ten. The J gene is TRBJ2-7, the V gene TRBV29-1; a possible D gene is TRBD1 (6 bases). This CDR3 spans 11 amino acids. V gave up 7 bases and J gave up 3 bases, with 10 bases separating them. Germline V gene sequence: CDR1 SQVTM, CDR2 ANQGSEA. The CDR3 is CSAKQGYEQYF. CDR3 coding DNA: TGCAGCGCCAAACAGGGCTACGAGCAGTACTTC.

The chain is built from TRBV7-2 and TRBJ2-1, with TRBD2 matching 9 bases. Germline CDR1 SGHTA, CDR2 FQGNSA. V was pared by 0 bases and J by 2 bases, with 8 bases of the junction left unmatched. The CDR3 is 18 amino acids. The CDR3 region is CASSLAKYIAGAYNEQFF. CDR3 nucleotide sequence: TGTGCCAGCAGCTTAGCGAAATATATAGCGGGAGCCTACAATGAGCAGTTCTTC.

This clonotype turned up a few times. The chain is built from TRBV2 and TRBJ2-7; 8 positions agree with TRBD1. After removal of 8 bases from V and 5 bases from J, the junction contained 11 bases not matched to a gene. The CDR3 has 14 residues. Germline V gene sequence: CDR1 SNHLY, CDR2 FYNNEI. The DNA of the CDR3 is TGTGCCAGCCGCAAACAGGGGGTTAACGACGAGCAGTACTTC. The encoded protein is CASRKQGVNDEQYF.

This clonotype was detected ten times or more. Germline is not matched at one junction end, which may reflect a read error. The chain couples TRBV5-1 to TRBJ1-5, with D possibly being TRBD1 (5 bases). The CDR3 is 14 amino acids. Germline V lookup: CDR1 SGHRS, CDR2 YFSETQ. This CDR3 is CASSLSGGNQPQHF. The CDR3 region has the DNA TGTGCCAGCAGCTTGTCTGGGGGGAATCAGCCCCAGCATTTT.

The CDR3 loop reads CASSDGGPTEAFF. CDR3 DNA: TGCGCCAGCAGCGACGGAGGTCCCACTGAAGCTTTCTTT. The V call is TRBV5-1, the J call TRBJ1-1; D uncertain. CDR1 is SGHRS and CDR2 is YFSETQ in the germline V gene. The V end lost 4 bases, the J end lost 4 bases, and 11 bases lay between the germline ends. The CDR3 contains 13 residues.